This entry lists 12 T cell receptor beta chains sequenced from one sample in a study of beta chain features in type 1 diabetes. The study reverse transcribed the entire isolated RNA, so it sequenced expressed TCRB transcripts. Here immunoSEQ multiplex PCR was the method, and the copy in TCRdb shows in-frame clones only, minus some. The data show 400,000 to 600,000 clones, approximately 31% seen once. The sample was naive CD4+ T cells from blood. The receptors come from a man aged 18 to 29 in good health.

This clone was seen once. Here the CDR3 DNA reads TGTGCCAGCAGCGTGCGGGCTAGCTCCTACAATGAGCAGTTCTTC. Translating gives CASSVRASSYNEQFF. The V gene is TRBV9, the J gene TRBJ2-1; possible D gene TRBD2, 5 bases. CDR1 SGDLS and CDR2 YYNGEE come from the germline V gene. Trimming removed 2 bases at V and 0 bases at J, with 9 bases between. This CDR3 has 15 residues.

This clone was seen a few times. The chain couples TRBV4-3 to TRBJ2-7, with TRBD1 matching over 7 bases. The ends lost 4 bases at V and 1 base at J; junction bases unmatched: 10. In germline, CDR1 is LGHNA, CDR2 YSLEER. The CDR3 sequence is 16 residues long. CDR3: CASSLLQGVPSYEQYF. CDR3 DNA sequence: TGCGCCAGCAGCCTACTCCAGGGGGTCCCTTCCTACGAGCAGTACTTC.

This clone was counted between two and nine times. The genes are TRBV4-3 and TRBJ1-4; D ambiguous. In germline, CDR1 is LGHNA, CDR2 YSLEER. The CDR3 extends over 16 amino acids. V gave up 0 bases and J gave up 7 bases, with 15 bases separating them. The CDR3 spells CASSQEYWVLSEKLFF. CDR3 bases: TGCGCCAGCAGCCAAGAGTACTGGGTATTAAGTGAAAAACTGTTTTTT.

The chain has TRBV2 and TRBJ1-2; no firm D call. The germline V and J ends were trimmed by 0 bases and 3 bases, with 8 bases remaining between them. This CDR3 comprises 14 residues. The germline V gene encodes CDR1 SNHLY and CDR2 FYNNEI. Here the CDR3 reads CASSEANSHYGYTF. CDR3 nucleotide sequence: TGTGCCAGCAGTGAAGCGAACAGCCACTATGGCTACACCTTC.

This clone was seen only a few times. This chain joins TRBV7-9 and TRBJ2-1; D gene ambiguous. V lost 4 bases and J lost 5, with 6 bases in between. The CDR3 runs to 12 residues. CDR1 and CDR2 (germline): SEHNR, FQNEAQ (reference sequence). CDR3 DNA sequence: TGTGCCAGCAGCTCTACCAACAATGAGCAGTTCTTC. Its protein is CASSSTNNEQFF.

This chain uses TRBV29-1 with TRBJ1-3; TRBD1 might be the D (6 bases). Per germline, CDR1 SQVTM and CDR2 ANQGSEA. This CDR3 is 14 amino acids long. With 7 bases removed from V and 4 bases from J, the gap between germline ends came to 17 bases. The CDR3 DNA reads TGCAGCGGTGTGACAGGCAACCTCGGAAACACCATATATTTT. Its translation is CSGVTGNLGNTIYF. Full variable domain (rest looked up from reference TRBV29-1 and TRBJ1-3): SAVISQKPSRDICQRGTSLTIQCQVDSQVTMMFWYRQQPGQSLTLIATANQGSEATYESGFVIDKFPISRPNLTFSTLTVSNMSPEDSSIYLCSGVTGNLGNTIYFGEGSWLTVV.

The chain joins TRBV29-1 to TRBJ1-1, with D hard to call. Trimming shortened V by 7 bases and J by 1 base, and 16 bases separated the two germline ends. This CDR3 contains 14 residues. Germline V lookup: CDR1 SQVTM, CDR2 ANQGSEA. CDR3 DNA: TGCAGCGCCGGAGAGCGCCAGGCGAACACTGAAGCTTTCTTT. This sequence encodes CSAGERQANTEAFF.

In its sample, this clone was seen a few times. This chain uses TRBV6-6 with TRBJ2-2, with no clear D. The CDR3 runs 13 residues. Trimming shortened V by 6 bases and J by 6 bases, and 11 bases separated the two germline ends. The germline V gene encodes CDR1 MNHNY and CDR2 SVGAGI (reference sequence). CDR3 sequence (DNA): TGTGCCAGCAGGACAACGGTAGCCGGGGAGCTGTTTTTT. Protein: CASRTTVAGELFF.

The chain has TRBV30 and TRBJ1-2, with D possibly being TRBD1 (6 bases). CDR3 length equals 12 residues. Trimming shortened V by 4 bases and J by 7 bases, and 13 bases separated the two germline ends. The germline gives CDR1 GTSNPN, CDR2 SVGIG (reference sequence). CDR3 in amino acids: CAWTQGPGGYTF. CDR3 nucleotides: TGTGCCTGGACTCAGGGGCCAGGTGGCTACACCTTC.

This chain joins TRBV27 and TRBJ1-2; maybe TRBD1 (5 bases). V lost 5 bases to trimming and J lost 4 bases, with 17 bases between them. From germline, CDR1 is MNHEY and CDR2 SMNVEV (reference sequence). The CDR3 spans 15 residues. CDR3 loop: CASSPEAGLRYGYTF. CDR3 sequence (DNA): TGTGCCAGCAGTCCAGAGGCAGGGCTCCGCTATGGCTACACCTTC.

The V gene is TRBV7-3, the J gene TRBJ1-2, with a weak D call TRBD1 (5 bases). CDR3 size: 15 residues. Germline V CDR1 and CDR2: SGHTA, FQGTGA. Trimming removed 5 bases at V and 8 bases at J, with 21 bases between. CDR3 in amino acids: CASSLQVVQTKGYTF. The CDR3 nucleotides are TGTGCCAGCAGCCTACAGGTCGTTCAAACCAAGGGCTACACCTTC.

This chain links TRBV19 with TRBJ2-3; D gene unclear. V gave up 3 bases and J gave up 2 bases, with 9 bases separating them. In germline, CDR1 is LNHDA, CDR2 SQIVND (reference sequence). The CDR3 totals 14 residues. CDR3 DNA: TGTGCCAGTAGTATGGGCTCATACACAGATACGCAGTATTTT. The encoded protein is CASSMGSYTDTQYF.